The 23 T cell receptor beta chains below all came from one sample that was sequenced in a study of cytomegalovirus exposure and HLA in healthy donors. PCR primers comprised 60 Vbeta and 13 Jbeta primers. Data came from immunoSEQ multiplex PCR; TCRdb stores just in-frame clones and leaves some out. The sample consists of approximately 130,000 clones, roughly 8.6% of them appearing once. The sample comprised PBMCs. The origin of the receptors is a woman between 40 and 55 years old in good health and CMV-seropositive.

This clone has just a few counts. J is TRBJ1-1 and V is TRBV27; D is perhaps TRBD1 (6 bases). CDR3 length: 15 residues. Trimming cost V 5 bases and J 7 bases, with 20 bases left between them. CDR1 is MNHEY, CDR2 SMNVEV, per germline (reference sequence). The CDR3, as DNA: TGTGCCAGCAGTCCCTCCGGGGGGGCGCGGGGTGAAGCTTTCTTT. Its translation is CASSPSGGARGEAFF.

This clone was counted between two and nine times. The genes are TRBV30 and TRBJ2-3; tentative D call: TRBD1 (5 bases). The germline V gene encodes CDR1 GTSNPN and CDR2 SVGIG (reference sequence). The CDR3 extends over 15 amino acids. V lost 5 bases, J lost 2 bases, and 17 bases lay in between. In nucleotides, the CDR3 is TGTGCCTGGGCCCCAGGGATTCCGACCACAGATACGCAGTATTTT. Protein sequence: CAWAPGIPTTDTQYF. The full variable domain, in which reference TRBV30 and TRBJ2-3 provide the parts outside the CDR3, is SQTIHQWPATLVQPVGSPLSLECTVEGTSNPNLYWYRQAAGRGLQLLFYSVGIGQISSEVPQNLSASRPQDRQFILSSKKLLLSDSGFYLCAWAPGIPTTDTQYFGPGTRLTVL.

The chain couples TRBV11-1 to TRBJ1-4; D is possibly TRBD1 (5 bases). The CDR3 covers 15 residues. Germline-derived CDR1 and CDR2 are SGHAT and FQDESV (reference sequence). V was trimmed by 4 bases and J by 8 bases, leaving 17 bases between them. This chain's CDR3 is CASSYSTGGREKLFF. The CDR3 coding sequence is TGTGCCAGCAGCTACTCTACTGGGGGGAGAGAAAAACTGTTTTTT.

This sequence joins TRBV19 and TRBJ2-3; 10 bases line up with TRBD2. The V and J ends lost 5 bases and 14 bases, in that order; junction bases with no gene match: 10. The CDR3 runs 13 residues. Germline values: CDR1 LNHDA, CDR2 SQIVND (reference sequence). CDR3: CASSVASGGRPYF. Written as DNA, the CDR3 is TGTGCCAGTAGTGTGGCTAGCGGGGGCCGCCCGTATTTT.

This clone has a handful of counts. The V and J genes are TRBV30 and TRBJ2-1, with D possibly being TRBD2 (7 bases). The CDR3 spans 15 residues. Trimming took off 3 bases at V and 10 bases at J, with 22 bases between the two ends. Looked up from germline, CDR1 is GTSNPN and CDR2 is SVGIG (reference sequence). This CDR3 reads CAWRVRGGRVGEQFF. The CDR3 region has the DNA TGTGCCTGGAGGGTGAGGGGGGGCCGAGTTGGGGAGCAGTTCTTC.

This clone was seen a single time. The chain uses TRBV28 and TRBJ1-1, with 11 bases fitting TRBD1. The V gene end was trimmed by 6 bases and the J gene end by 4 bases; junction bases not matched to a gene: 7. CDR3 length: 15 amino acids. Germline CDR1 and CDR2: MDHEN and SYDVKM. In DNA form, the CDR3 reads TGTGCCAGCAGGCGTACCGGGACAGGGGGCACTGAAGCTTTCTTT. It encodes CASRRTGTGGTEAFF.

About this clone: A read error may account for a junction end that differs from germline. CDR3 amino acids: CARSLVGRTEAFF. The DNA of the CDR3 is TGTGCCAGAAGCTTAGTAGGGAGGACTGAAGCTTTCTTT. V is TRBV7-9 and J is TRBJ1-1; D remains ambiguous. The germline gives CDR1 SEHNR, CDR2 FQNEAQ (reference sequence). The CDR3 spans 13 residues.

This sequence joins TRBV20-1 and TRBJ1-1, with a tentative D call TRBD1 (5 bases). Per the germline V gene, CDR1 is DFQATT and CDR2 is SNEGSKA (reference sequence). Trimming pared 5 bases from V and 7 bases from J, leaving 8 bases between. CDR3 length equals 10 residues. The CDR3 DNA reads TGCAGTGCTGGGACTGGTGAAGCTTTCTTT. This codes for CSAGTGEAFF.

This chain connects TRBV5-1 to TRBJ2-5; 7 nucleotides align to TRBD1. The V segment lost 1 base and the J segment 3 bases; nucleotides outside the gene matches: 0. The CDR3 is made up of 13 amino acids. From germline, CDR1 is SGHRS and CDR2 YFSETQ. CDR3 in amino acids: CASSLQGEETQYF. CDR3 nucleotides: TGCGCCAGCAGCTTGCAGGGGGAAGAGACCCAGTACTTC.

This clone showed up just a few times. The genes are TRBV9 and TRBJ2-5; D possibly corresponds to TRBD1 (5 bases). The germline V gene encodes CDR1 SGDLS and CDR2 YYNGEE. CDR3 length: 16 residues. Trimming pared 4 bases from V and 1 base from J, leaving 17 bases between. The CDR3 DNA sequence: TGTGCCAGCAGCCCCCGGGCAGGGCCACTCCAAGAGACCCAGTACTTC. Protein product: CASSPRAGPLQETQYF.

This chain connects TRBV30 to TRBJ1-2, with a weak D call TRBD1 (6 bases). V gave up 4 bases and J gave up 8 bases, with 14 bases separating them. Germline CDR1 GTSNPN, CDR2 SVGIG (reference sequence). This CDR3 is built from 12 residues. DNA for the CDR3: TGTGCCTGGAACAGGGACCTGCGGGGCTACACCTTC. As protein: CAWNRDLRGYTF.

This clone turned up a few times. This chain connects TRBV6-5 to TRBJ1-1, with TRBD1 matching 11 bases. J gave up 5 bases and V 8 bases, and 4 bases lay outside the gene matches. The CDR3 extends over 13 amino acids. CDR1 MNHEY and CDR2 SVGAGI come from the germline V gene. Written as DNA, the CDR3 is TGTGCCAGCGAAGGGACAGGGGGAACTGAAGCTTTCTTT. It translates to CASEGTGGTEAFF.

This clone was seen a few times. This chain uses TRBV5-6 with TRBJ1-1; 8 nucleotides agree with TRBD1. CDR1 and CDR2 from the germline V gene are SGHDT and YYEEEE. V was clipped by 4 bases and J by 4 bases; unmatched bases: 9. CDR3 length equals 15 residues. The CDR3 region is CASSPNQGAVTEAFF. In nucleotides, the CDR3 is TGTGCCAGCAGCCCAAACCAGGGGGCCGTCACTGAAGCTTTCTTT.

V and J are TRBV2 and TRBJ1-5; D is unresolved. CDR3 size: 12 residues. V was cut by 6 bases and J by 5 bases, with 8 bases left in between. In germline, CDR1 is SNHLY, CDR2 FYNNEI. For the CDR3, the DNA is TGTGCCAGCAGCCTCCGAGATCAGCCCCAGCATTTT. As protein: CASSLRDQPQHF.

V is TRBV2 and J is TRBJ1-6, with D possibly being TRBD1 (6 bases). CDR1 is SNHLY, CDR2 FYNNEI, per germline. Trimming removed 4 bases at V and 7 bases at J, with 14 bases between. This CDR3 is 15 amino acids long. CDR3 bases: TGTGCCAGCAGTGTCGGGGGGGCTGGGAATTCACCCCTCCACTTT. This codes for CASSVGGAGNSPLHF.

V and J are TRBV11-2 and TRBJ2-7; D possibly corresponds to TRBD2 (5 bases). CDR1 and CDR2 from the germline V gene are SGHAT and FQNNGV. The length of the CDR3 is 15 residues. The germline V and J ends were trimmed by 3 bases and 3 bases, with 15 bases remaining between them. In DNA form, the CDR3 reads TGTGCCAGCAGCTTCCCCGAGAGGGCGCACTACGAGCAGTACTTC. It is translated as CASSFPERAHYEQYF.

This clone has more than one count but fewer than ten. The V call is TRBV10-3, the J call TRBJ2-7; TRBD1 agrees at 9 bases. The CDR3 consists of 14 residues. V shed 6 bases and J 7 bases; nucleotides not matched to a gene: 10. CDR1 is ENHRY and CDR2 is SYGVKD in the germline V gene. Here the CDR3 DNA reads TGTGCCATCAGGGACAGGGGCGGTCCGAAGGAGCAGTACTTC. Its protein is CAIRDRGGPKEQYF.

This chain connects TRBV29-1 to TRBJ2-5; 9 bases are a match to TRBD1. The J call may be wrong; the DNA end is better matched by TRBJ2-7. The CDR3 contains 14 residues. Germline assignment: CDR1 SQVTM and CDR2 ANQGSEA. The CDR3 DNA sequence: TGCAGCGTTTTTTTCCGGGACAGGGACTACGAGCAGTACTTC. Its translation: CSVFFRDRDYEQYF.

J is TRBJ2-2 and V is TRBV5-1; 11 positions match TRBD2. J was trimmed by 4 bases and V by 4 bases; bases with no gene match: 12. The CDR3 spans 18 residues. Germline values: CDR1 SGHRS, CDR2 YFSETQ. DNA of the CDR3: TGCGCCAGCAGCCCGGGAATAGCGGGGGGGTCGGCCACCGGGGAGCTGTTTTTT. This gives the protein CASSPGIAGGSATGELFF. The entire variable domain, with the rest obtained from reference TRBV5-1 and TRBJ2-2, is as follows: KAGVTQTPRYLIKTRGQQVTLSCSPISGHRSVSWYQQTPGQGLQFLFEYFSETQRNKGNFPGRFSGRQFSNSRSEMNVSTLELGDSALYLCASSPGIAGGSATGELFFGEGSRLTVL.

V gene TRBV5-1 combines with J gene TRBJ1-2; weak D call: TRBD1 (6 bases). The CDR3 is made up of 14 amino acids. Germline-derived CDR1 and CDR2 are SGHRS and YFSETQ. V lost 2 bases and J lost 6, with 14 bases in between. CDR3 sequence (DNA): TGCGCCAGCAGCTTTGGGGGGGCCGGAGATGGCTACACCTTC. As protein: CASSFGGAGDGYTF.

The rearrangement uses TRBV2 and TRBJ1-2; the D is unclear. The V end lost 4 bases, the J end lost 4 bases, and 4 bases lay between the germline ends. CDR1 is SNHLY and CDR2 is FYNNEI in the germline V gene. This CDR3 is built from 11 residues. The CDR3 reads CASSASYGYTF. The CDR3 DNA reads TGTGCCAGCAGTGCTAGCTATGGCTACACCTTC.

The rearrangement uses TRBV9 and TRBJ2-7; 7 bases agree with TRBD2. The junction had 4 bases not matched to a gene; V was cut back by 0 bases and J by 1 base. The CDR3 consists of 15 residues. Germline loops: CDR1 SGDLS, CDR2 YYNGEE. Here the CDR3 DNA reads TGTGCCAGCAGCGTAGAGCCTAGCGGTTCCTACGAGCAGTACTTC. Protein product: CASSVEPSGSYEQYF.

About this clone: At one boundary the junction diverges from the germline segment, which might be a read error. This sequence joins TRBV7-9 and TRBJ2-1, with D perhaps being TRBD1 or TRBD2 (6 bases each). In germline, CDR1 is SEHNR, CDR2 FQNEAQ (reference sequence). The CDR3 consists of 15 residues. The chain's CDR3 is CTSSSAGEVDNEQFF. As DNA, the CDR3 is TGTACCAGCAGCTCAGCAGGGGAGGTAGACAATGAGCAGTTCTTC.